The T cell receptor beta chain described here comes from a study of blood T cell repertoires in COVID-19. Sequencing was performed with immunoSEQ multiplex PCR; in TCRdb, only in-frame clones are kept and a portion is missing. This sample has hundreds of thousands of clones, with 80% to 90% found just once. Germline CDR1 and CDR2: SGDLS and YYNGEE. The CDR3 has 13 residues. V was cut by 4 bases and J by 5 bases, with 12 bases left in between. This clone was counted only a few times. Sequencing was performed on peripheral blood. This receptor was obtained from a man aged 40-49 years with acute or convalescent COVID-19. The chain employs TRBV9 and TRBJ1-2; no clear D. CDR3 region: CASSPPGPYGYTF. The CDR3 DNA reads TGTGCCAGCAGCCCCCCGGGTCCTTATGGCTACACCTTC.